The TCR beta chain under discussion was sequenced for a study of blood T cell repertoires in COVID-19. Study overall: Nucleic acid was either cDNA or gDNA, and it came from T cells, B-cell-depleted T cells, or PBMCs.

This CDR3 region has 15 residues. Between the trimmed V and J ends, which lost 4 bases and 0 bases, there was a span of 11 bases. Germline assignment: CDR1 SGHRS and CDR2 YFSETQ. Authors' analysis steps: The assay estimated nucleated cells by amplifying reference gene primers. Sequencing used immunoSEQ multiplex PCR; TCRdb keeps in-frame clones, though not all of them. The V and J calls and clone size come from that table; D and trimming were worked out from the DNA. Among 130,000 or so clones listed, roughly 90% were seen once. The sample comprised peripheral blood. The origin of this receptor is a man aged 45-65 years with active or convalescent COVID-19. The V call is TRBV5-1, the J call TRBJ1-3; no firm D call. The CDR3 DNA sequence: TGCGCCAGCAGCCCCGCGGGGATCTCTGGAAACACCATATATTTT. It yields the protein CASSPAGISGNTIYF.